Detailed here is one TCR beta chain. TCRdb fed the 5' RACE reads into MiXCR, producing one record per CDR3 protein. The sample includes 350,000 to 600,000 distinct CDR3 sequences, about 14% seen only once; the top ten take roughly 0.56%. These data are taken from a study of identical twins. CDR3 length: 11 residues. Trimming cost V 6 bases and J 6 bases, with 9 bases left between them. The germline V gene encodes CDR1 SQVTM and CDR2 ANQGSEA. These data were likewise used in another study, on yellow fever vaccine responses in identical twins. That paper adds: Twin vaccine T cell responses reportedly seemed partly convergent, partly personalized.

Sequencing was performed on CD4+ T cells sorted from blood. The receptor was derived from a young woman in good health. This chain links TRBV29-1 with TRBJ2-1; D unclear. CDR3 protein: CSVHRFNEQFF. CDR3 DNA sequence: TGCAGCGTCCACCGTTTCAATGAGCAGTTCTTC.